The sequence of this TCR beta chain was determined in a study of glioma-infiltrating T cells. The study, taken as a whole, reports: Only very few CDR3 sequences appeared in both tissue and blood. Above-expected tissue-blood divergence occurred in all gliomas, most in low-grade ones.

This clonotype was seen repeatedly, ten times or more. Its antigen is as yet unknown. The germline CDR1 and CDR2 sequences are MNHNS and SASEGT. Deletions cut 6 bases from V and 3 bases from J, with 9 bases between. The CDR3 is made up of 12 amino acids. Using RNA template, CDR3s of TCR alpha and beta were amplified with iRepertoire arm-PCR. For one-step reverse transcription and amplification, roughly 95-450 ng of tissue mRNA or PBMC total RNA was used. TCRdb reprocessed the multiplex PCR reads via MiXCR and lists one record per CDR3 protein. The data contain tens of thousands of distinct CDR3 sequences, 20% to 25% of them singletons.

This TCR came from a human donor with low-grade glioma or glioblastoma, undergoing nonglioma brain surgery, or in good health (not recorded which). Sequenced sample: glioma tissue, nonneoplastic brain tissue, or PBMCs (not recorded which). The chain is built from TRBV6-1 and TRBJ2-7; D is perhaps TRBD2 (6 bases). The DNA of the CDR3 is TGTGCCAGCAGAAGGGAGGACTACGAGCAGTACTTC. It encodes CASRREDYEQYF.